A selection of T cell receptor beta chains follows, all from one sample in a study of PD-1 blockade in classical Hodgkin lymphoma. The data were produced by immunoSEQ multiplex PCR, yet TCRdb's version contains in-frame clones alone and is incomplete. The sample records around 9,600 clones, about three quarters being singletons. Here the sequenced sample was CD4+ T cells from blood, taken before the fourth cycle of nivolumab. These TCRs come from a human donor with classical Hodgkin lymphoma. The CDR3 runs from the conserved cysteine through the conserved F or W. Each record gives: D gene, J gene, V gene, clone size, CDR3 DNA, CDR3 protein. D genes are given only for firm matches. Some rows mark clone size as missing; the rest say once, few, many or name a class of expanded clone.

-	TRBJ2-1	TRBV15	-	TGTGCCACCAGCAGAGTTAAAGGCCTGAATGAGCAGTTCTTC	CATSRVKGLNEQFF
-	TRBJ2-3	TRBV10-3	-	TGTGCCGCCCGGGATCCCCACTCAAACTCGAGGGATACGCAGTATTTT	CAARDPHSNSRDTQYF
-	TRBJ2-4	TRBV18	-	TGTGCCAGCTCAGCACGGACTGACGTCAACATTCAGTACTTC	CASSARTDVNIQYF
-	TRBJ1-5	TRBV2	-	TGTGCCAGCAAAAGAGATAGCAATCAGCCCCAGCATTTT	CASKRDSNQPQHF
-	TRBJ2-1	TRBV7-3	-	TGTGCCAGCAGCCCGACCAGACTTGGTCAGCAGTTCTTC	CASSPTRLGQQFF
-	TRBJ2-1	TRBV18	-	TGTGCCAGCTCAGATGCTCGTTTGGGAAACAATGAGCAGTTCTTC	CASSDARLGNNEQFF
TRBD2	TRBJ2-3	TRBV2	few	TGTGCCAGCAGAAAGCGGGGCTCCACAGATACGCAGTATTTT	CASRKRGSTDTQYF
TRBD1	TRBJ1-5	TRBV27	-	TGTGCCAGCAGTTCCCTGGACAGGGGAATATATTCCCAGCATTTT	CASSSLDRGIYSQHF
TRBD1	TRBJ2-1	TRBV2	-	TGTGCCAGCAGGAGACAGGGGGCACAGAATGAGCAGTTCTTC	CASRRQGAQNEQFF
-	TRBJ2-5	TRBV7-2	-	TGTGCCAGCAGCTTATCGGGGCGGGTCCAAGAGACCCAGTACTTC	CASSLSGRVQETQYF
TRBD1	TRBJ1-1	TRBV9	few	TGTGCCAGCAGCGATAAACAGGGGGTGAACACTGAAGCTTTCTTT	CASSDKQGVNTEAFF
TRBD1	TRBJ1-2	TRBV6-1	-	TGTGCCAGCAGTGAGAGGACAGGGAACTATGGCTACACCTTC	CASSERTGNYGYTF
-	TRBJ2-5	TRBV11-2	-	TGTGCCAGCAGCTTCCGGGGGGCCGAGACCCAGTACTTC	CASSFRGAETQYF
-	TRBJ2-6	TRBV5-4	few	TGTGCCAGCAGCGCTGGGGCTGCCTCTGGGGCCAACGTCCTGACTTTC	CASSAGAASGANVLTF
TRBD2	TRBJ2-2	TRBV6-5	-	TGTGCCACCACACGGGGGGGCCGGGGCCTCGGGGAGCTGTTTTTT	CATTRGGRGLGELFF
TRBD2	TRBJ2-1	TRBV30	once	TGTGCCTGGAGGGAAGGGACTAGCGCCGTCAATGAGCAGTTCTTC	CAWREGTSAVNEQFF
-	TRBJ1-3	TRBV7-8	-	TGTGCCAGCAGCCCTATTAGACGTTCCTTGGGGGGAAACACCATATATTTT	CASSPIRRSLGGNTIYF
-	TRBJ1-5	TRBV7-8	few	TGTGCCAGCAGCCCACGACATGGCAATCAGCCCCAGCATTTT	CASSPRHGNQPQHF
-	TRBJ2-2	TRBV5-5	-	TGTGCCAGCAGCTGGGACACTTTCACCGGGGAGCTGTTTTTT	CASSWDTFTGELFF
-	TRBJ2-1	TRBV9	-	TGTGCCAGCAATCCGGGCAACAATGAGCAGTTCTTC	CASNPGNNEQFF
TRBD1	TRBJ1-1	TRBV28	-	TGTGCCAGCAGTTTAGGCGCCTCCGGGACAGCCGAAGCTTTCTTT	CASSLGASGTAEAFF
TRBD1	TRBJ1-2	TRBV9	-	TGTGCCAGCAGCGTAGGTCTCGGTGGAGGGTGGACAGGGGCTCGTGGGAACTATGGCTACACCTTC	CASSVGLGGGWTGARGNYGYTF
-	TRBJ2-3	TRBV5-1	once	TGCGCCAGCAGCTTGGAAGTGGGGGGGCTGGATACGCAGTATTTT	CASSLEVGGLDTQYF
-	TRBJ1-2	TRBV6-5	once	TGTGCCAGCAGCCACGACGGTGGGGGCTATGGCTACACCTTC	CASSHDGGGYGYTF
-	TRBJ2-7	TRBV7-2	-	TGTGCCAGCAGCTTCCAGGGTTACGAGCAGTACTTC	CASSFQGYEQYF
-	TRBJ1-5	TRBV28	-	TGTGCCAGCAGAATCAATCAGCCCCAGCATTTT	CASRINQPQHF
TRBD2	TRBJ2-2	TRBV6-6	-	TGTGTCAGCAGCGGGGGGCAGGGCACCGGGGAGCTGTTTTTT	CVSSGGQGTGELFF
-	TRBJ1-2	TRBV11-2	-	TGTGCCAGCAGCTTAGGCCAGAACTATGGCTACACCTTC	CASSLGQNYGYTF
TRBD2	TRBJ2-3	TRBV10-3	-	TGTGCCATCAGATCCTCTAGCGGGGGGGCAGATGATACGCAGTATTTT	CAIRSSSGGADDTQYF
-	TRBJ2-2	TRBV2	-	TGTGCCAGCAGTGAGCATAATCCGAACACCGGGGAGCTGTTTTTT	CASSEHNPNTGELFF
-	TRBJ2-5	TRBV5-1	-	TGCGCCAGCAGCTTGGAGAACCTTGGGGAGACCCAGTACTTC	CASSLENLGETQYF
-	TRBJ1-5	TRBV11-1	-	TGTGCCAGCAGCTTAGCGACAGTGGGTCAGCCCCAGCATTTT	CASSLATVGQPQHF
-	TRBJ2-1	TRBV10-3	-	TGTGCCATCAGTGAGGGCGGGTACAATGAGCAGTTCTTC	CAISEGGYNEQFF